The clone carrying this T cell receptor beta chain was seen a single time. Its target is not known. Several immunoSEQ plates received, in even portions, the genomic DNA of each subset. Measured with immunoSEQ multiplex PCR; TCRdb has only the in-frame clones, and not every one. The data show some 630,000 clones, approximately 96% seen once. Germline V gene sequence: CDR1 SGHVS, CDR2 FQNEAQ. V was pared by 0 bases and J by 3 bases, with 11 bases between. The CDR3 has 15 residues. These data belong to a study of shared clonotypes between healthy human individuals. Overall study results and limits: Incomplete sequencing of sorted subsets was indicated by rarefaction despite large depth. Naive subsets tended to show greater estimated richness than memory subsets.

CD45RO negativity and positive selection for CCR7 defined naive CD8 cells, a population that excluded terminally differentiated effector memory CD45RA+ cells. The clonotype was recovered from a woman younger than 45 in good health. The chain joins TRBV7-8 to TRBJ1-1; possible D gene TRBD1, 6 bases. Sequencing was done on a sample of naive CD8+ T cells sorted from blood. The CDR3 nucleotides read TGTGCCAGCAGCTTAGCGGCCGAGGGGGACACTGAAGCTTTCTTT. Its protein is CASSLAAEGDTEAFF.